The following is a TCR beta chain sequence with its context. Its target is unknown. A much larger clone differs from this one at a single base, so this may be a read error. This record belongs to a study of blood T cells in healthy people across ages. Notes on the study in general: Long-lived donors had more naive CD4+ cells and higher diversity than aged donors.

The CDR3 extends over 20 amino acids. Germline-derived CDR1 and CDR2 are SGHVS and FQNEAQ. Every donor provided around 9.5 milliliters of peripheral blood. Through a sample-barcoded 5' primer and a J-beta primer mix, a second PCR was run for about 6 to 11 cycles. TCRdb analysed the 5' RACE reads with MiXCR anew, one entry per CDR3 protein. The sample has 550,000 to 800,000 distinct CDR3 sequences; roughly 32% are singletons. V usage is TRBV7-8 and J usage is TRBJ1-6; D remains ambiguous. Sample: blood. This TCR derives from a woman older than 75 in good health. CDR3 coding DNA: TGTGCCAACAGCTTAAATCCTAAGGAGCGCCTGAGCTCCTATAATTCACCCCTCCACTTT. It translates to CANSLNPKERLSSYNSPLHF.